The 29 T cell receptor beta chains reported below all come from one sample, sequenced in a study of PD-L1 blockade in urothelial cancer. Time point defined: peripheral blood 6 weeks after treatment start. Assay used: immunoSEQ multiplex PCR; TCRdb lists only in-frame clones, some missing. Of roughly 32,000 clones listed, roughly 87% were seen once; the top ten hold around 8.5%. The specimen was PBMCs, collected around atezolizumab (anti-PD-L1) treatment. The receptor set was obtained from a man aged 80 or over with urothelial cancer.

The rearrangement joins TRBV4-2 to TRBJ2-3, with 8 bases fitting TRBD2. Germline CDR1 reads LGHNA; CDR2 reads YNFKEQ. The CDR3 runs 15 residues. V lost 1 base and J lost 3; bases outside the gene matches: 3. The CDR3 DNA reads TGTGCCAGCAGCCAAGCCGGGACTAGAACAGATACGCAGTATTTT. Translating gives CASSQAGTRTDTQYF.

This clone was recorded only once. The chain links TRBV7-2 to TRBJ2-5, with TRBD1 matching 8 bases. CDR1 is SGHTA, CDR2 FQGNSA, per germline. Trimming at V came to 3 bases and at J to 1 base, leaving 4 bases not matched to a gene. This CDR3 is built from 15 residues. The CDR3 loop reads CASSFPRGRQETQYF. The CDR3 DNA reads TGTGCCAGCAGCTTCCCCAGGGGGCGCCAAGAGACCCAGTACTTC. The whole variable domain, remainder taken from reference TRBV7-2 and TRBJ2-5, is GAGVSQSPSNKVTEKGKDVELRCDPISGHTALYWYRQSLGQGLEFLIYFQGNSAPDKSGLPSDRFSAERTGGSVSTLTIQRTQQEDSAVYLCASSFPRGRQETQYFGPGTRLLVL.

This chain uses TRBV7-2 with TRBJ2-7; D might be TRBD2 (6 bases). This CDR3 has 15 residues. Trimming removed 3 bases at V and 0 bases at J, with 12 bases between. Germline CDR1 reads SGHTA; CDR2 reads FQGNSA. This CDR3 reads CASSFTPGLSYEQYF. CDR3 sequence (DNA): TGTGCCAGCAGCTTTACCCCGGGACTCTCCTACGAGCAGTACTTC.

This chain joins TRBV5-1 and TRBJ2-1; TRBD2 matches 7 bases. The junction had 3 bases not matched to a gene; V was cut back by 1 base and J by 5 bases. The length of the CDR3 is 14 residues. Germline CDR1 is SGHRS and CDR2 is YFSETQ. The CDR3 loop reads CASSLWGGDNEQFF. DNA of the CDR3: TGCGCCAGCAGCTTGTGGGGGGGAGACAATGAGCAGTTCTTC.

This clone was observed a single time. The V gene is TRBV7-8, the J gene TRBJ1-1; D gene ambiguous. Looked up from germline, CDR1 is SGHVS and CDR2 is FQNEAQ. The V end was cut by 3 bases, the J end by 0 bases, with 5 bases between. The CDR3 consists of 13 residues. This chain's CDR3 is CASSLSLNTEAFF. CDR3 DNA sequence: TGTGCCAGCAGCTTGAGCCTGAACACTGAAGCTTTCTTT.

The chain combines TRBV6-1 with TRBJ2-2; no clear D gene. The CDR3 contains 13 residues. The germline V gene has CDR1 MNHNS and CDR2 SASEGT. V was trimmed by 10 bases and J by 1 base, leaving 10 bases between them. The CDR3 is CATWNRNTGELFF. In nucleotides, the CDR3 is TGTGCCACCTGGAACAGGAACACCGGGGAGCTGTTTTTT.

This clone appeared once. The chain recombines TRBV5-1 with TRBJ2-3, with a weak D call TRBD2 (5 bases). V was shortened by 4 bases and J by 6 bases, with 18 bases between the two germline ends. This CDR3 is built from 15 residues. CDR1 SGHRS and CDR2 YFSETQ come from the germline V gene. CDR3 DNA: TGCGCCAGCAGCCCACGGACTGGCCAATCGGATACGCAGTATTTT. Translating gives CASSPRTGQSDTQYF.

The J gene is TRBJ1-1, the V gene TRBV20-1; D is undetermined. The CDR3 loop spans 10 amino acids. From germline, CDR1 is DFQATT and CDR2 SNEGSKA (reference sequence). The V and J ends lost 5 bases and 7 bases respectively, with 8 bases between them. CDR3 amino acids: CSAGRGEAFF. The CDR3 region has the DNA TGCAGTGCTGGCCGGGGTGAAGCTTTCTTT.

The chain combines TRBV5-1 with TRBJ1-5; no firm D call. The V and J ends lost 0 bases and 4 bases respectively, with 8 bases between them. CDR1 and CDR2 from the germline V gene are SGHRS and YFSETQ. The CDR3 runs to 14 residues. The CDR3 coding sequence is TGCGCCAGCAGCTTGGGGTCCGGGAATCAGCCCCAGCATTTT. Its translation: CASSLGSGNQPQHF.

The V and J genes are TRBV2 and TRBJ2-3, with D perhaps matching TRBD1 (5 bases). Between the trimmed V and J ends, which lost 5 bases and 2 bases, there was a span of 14 bases. Germline CDR1 SNHLY, CDR2 FYNNEI. The CDR3 has 15 amino acids. The CDR3 coding sequence is TGTGCCAGCAGTTCGTCAGGGCCTGACACAGATACGCAGTATTTT. Its protein is CASSSSGPDTDTQYF.

The chain carries TRBV10-2 and TRBJ2-5; 11 positions agree with TRBD2. Unmatched junction bases numbered 7, after V lost 2 bases and J lost 11 bases. This CDR3 has 14 amino acids. Germline V gene sequence: CDR1 WSHSY, CDR2 SAAADI. The CDR3 coding sequence is TGCGCCAGCAGTGAGGTAGCGGGAGGGAGTAAGCAGTACTTC. This encodes CASSEVAGGSKQYF.

The chain uses TRBV5-1 and TRBJ1-1; D may be TRBD1 (5 bases). This CDR3 contains 17 residues. Germline V gives CDR1 SGHRS, CDR2 YFSETQ. Trimming shortened V by 0 bases and J by 1 base, and 16 bases separated the two germline ends. The CDR3 DNA follows: TGCGCCAGCAGCTTGGGGGGCAGCAATTTGCGGAACACTGAAGCTTTCTTT. Amino acids: CASSLGGSNLRNTEAFF.

This clone occurred once. This rearrangement joins TRBV29-1 to TRBJ2-1, with 7 positions matching TRBD2. The CDR3 length is 14 residues. After removal of 5 bases from V and 5 bases from J, the junction contained 9 bases not matched to a gene. Germline lookup yields CDR1 SQVTM and CDR2 ANQGSEA. This CDR3 is CSVPLAELDNEQFF. DNA for the CDR3: TGCAGCGTTCCTCTAGCGGAGCTAGACAATGAGCAGTTCTTC.

This chain links TRBV6-1 with TRBJ1-1, with 10 bases fitting TRBD1. CDR1 is MNHNS, CDR2 SASEGT, per germline. V lost 3 bases to trimming and J lost 5 bases; unmatched junction nucleotides: 6. This CDR3 is 15 amino acids long. CDR3 region: CASSDPGTGVTEAFF. Written as DNA, the CDR3 is TGTGCCAGCAGTGATCCCGGGACAGGGGTGACTGAAGCTTTCTTT.

The chain has TRBV18 and TRBJ2-1, with 7 bases identical to TRBD2. V lost 3 bases, J lost 2 bases, and 7 bases stayed unmatched. This CDR3 has 16 residues. Germline CDR1 and CDR2: KGHSH and LQKENI. The CDR3 DNA reads as TGTGCCAGCTCACCGGAAGCGGGATTAACCTACAATGAGCAGTTCTTC. Amino acids: CASSPEAGLTYNEQFF. Full variable domain (outside the CDR3, taken from reference TRBV18 and TRBJ2-1): NAGVMQNPRHLVRRRGQEARLRCSPMKGHSHVYWYRQLPEEGLKFMVYLQKENIIDESGMPKERFSAEFPKEGPSILRIQQVVRGDSAAYFCASSPEAGLTYNEQFFGPGTRLTVL.

The gene calls are TRBV4-1 and TRBJ2-3; 14 bases agree with TRBD2. CDR3 size: 20 residues. Trimming at V came to 5 bases and at J to 3 bases, leaving 16 bases not matched to a gene. CDR1 is MGHRA and CDR2 is YSYEKL in the germline V gene. Here the CDR3 DNA reads TGCGCCAGCAGCACACGAAGGACTAGCGGGAGGACTCGTAATACAGATACGCAGTATTTT. The encoded protein is CASSTRRTSGRTRNTDTQYF.

The chain is built from TRBV27 and TRBJ2-1; the match to TRBD1 covers 11 bases. Germline CDR1 and CDR2: MNHEY and SMNVEV (reference sequence). V lost 8 bases, J lost 7 bases, and 13 bases stayed unmatched. The CDR3 length is 16 residues. CDR3 nucleotide sequence: TGTGCCAGCCGAACCCATGCGGGACAGGGGGTTAATGAGCAGTTCTTC. Protein product: CASRTHAGQGVNEQFF.

The chain carries TRBV18 and TRBJ2-3; D is perhaps TRBD2 (5 bases). V lost 3 bases and J lost 1, with 11 bases in between. The CDR3 runs to 15 residues. Germline CDR1 reads KGHSH; CDR2 reads LQKENI. The CDR3: CASSPAGQGTDTQYF. The CDR3 DNA follows: TGTGCCAGCTCACCGGCGGGCCAAGGCACAGATACGCAGTATTTT.

The V and J genes are TRBV7-9 and TRBJ1-3; 7 bases are a match to TRBD1. The CDR3 has 15 residues. Trimming at V came to 5 bases and at J to 0 bases, leaving 4 bases not matched to a gene. The germline CDR1 and CDR2 sequences are SEHNR and FQNEAQ (reference sequence). Written as DNA, the CDR3 is TGTGCCAGCAGCCGGGACAGCCGCTCTGGAAACACCATATATTTT. It is translated as CASSRDSRSGNTIYF.

The chain carries TRBV6-6 and TRBJ2-7, with TRBD1 identical over 11 bases. Germline CDR1 and CDR2: MNHNY and SVGAGI (reference sequence). This CDR3 spans 14 amino acids. With V trimmed by 6 bases and J by 5 bases, 6 bases remained unmatched. In nucleotides, the CDR3 is TGTGCCAGCAGCCCGGGACAGGGGGACAACGAGCAGTACTTC. Protein sequence: CASSPGQGDNEQYF.

The CDR3 sequence: CAVKDRSNQPQHF. The CDR3 DNA sequence: TGTGCCGTAAAAGACAGGAGCAATCAGCCCCAGCATTTT. This chain uses TRBV6-1 with TRBJ1-5; TRBD1 is a possible D gene (6 bases). Germline V gives CDR1 MNHNS, CDR2 SASEGT. Trimming removed 11 bases from V and 1 base from J, with 12 bases in between. The CDR3 sequence is 13 residues long.

The sample holds a few counts of this clone. V is TRBV6-1 and J is TRBJ2-2; D is possibly TRBD2 (6 bases). This CDR3 region has 16 residues. Germline CDR1 reads MNHNS; CDR2 reads SASEGT. Trimming took off 2 bases at V and 7 bases at J, with 17 bases between the two ends. CDR3: CASSERLEGPFGELFF. The DNA of the CDR3 is TGTGCCAGCAGTGAAAGGTTGGAGGGCCCTTTCGGGGAGCTGTTTTTT.

The chain links TRBV28 to TRBJ1-5; 12 bases match TRBD1. This CDR3 has 15 residues. V shed 6 bases and J 3 bases; nucleotides not matched to a gene: 3. Looked up from germline, CDR1 is MDHEN and CDR2 is SYDVKM. For the CDR3, the DNA is TGTGCCAGCAGATGGGACAGGGGGCTCAATCAGCCCCAGCATTTT. The encoded protein is CASRWDRGLNQPQHF.

J is TRBJ2-1 and V is TRBV30; 10 bases are a match to TRBD2. The CDR3 runs 18 residues. The V and J ends lost 0 bases and 4 bases, in that order; junction bases with no gene match: 12. CDR1 and CDR2 from the germline V gene are GTSNPN and SVGIG (reference sequence). The CDR3 bases are TGTGCCTGGAGTGTAATCCGACTAGCGGGCCCCCTTTACAATGAGCAGTTCTTC. This translates into CAWSVIRLAGPLYNEQFF.

The chain carries TRBV25-1 and TRBJ2-7; D ambiguous. Germline V lookup: CDR1 MGHDK, CDR2 SYGVNS. This CDR3 has 11 amino acids. V was clipped by 3 bases and J by 6 bases, with 6 bases between them. The CDR3 DNA reads as TGTGCCAGCAGTGACTACCGCGAGCAGTACTTC. Amino acid sequence: CASSDYREQYF.

The rearrangement joins TRBV28 to TRBJ1-4; D not certain. CDR1 and CDR2 from the germline V gene are MDHEN and SYDVKM. This CDR3 region has 16 residues. Trimming cost V 6 bases and J 1 base, with 15 bases left between them. The CDR3: CASSPGGMGTNEKLFF. CDR3 nucleotide sequence: TGTGCCAGCAGCCCCGGAGGGATGGGAACTAATGAAAAACTGTTTTTT.

This chain joins TRBV18 and TRBJ2-3; D perhaps matches TRBD2 (6 bases). The CDR3 runs 15 residues. Trimming removed 5 bases from V and 1 base from J, with 13 bases in between. The germline V gene encodes CDR1 KGHSH and CDR2 LQKENI. The CDR3 DNA sequence: TGTGCCAGCTCAGGGACTCCTGTGGGCACAGATACGCAGTATTTT. Amino acids: CASSGTPVGTDTQYF.

Written as DNA, the CDR3 is TGCAGCGTTCTAGGGGACAGGGACGAGCAGTACTTC. It specifies CSVLGDRDEQYF. The chain links TRBV29-1 to TRBJ2-7; 9 bases align to TRBD1. The CDR3 is 12 residues long. V shed 5 bases and J 5 bases; nucleotides not matched to a gene: 4. Germline CDR1 and CDR2: SQVTM and ANQGSEA.

The chain employs TRBV15 and TRBJ2-1; 11 bases are a match to TRBD1. The CDR3 runs to 16 residues. The germline V gene has CDR1 LNHNV and CDR2 YYDKDF (reference sequence). Trimming at V came to 0 bases and at J to 10 bases, leaving 8 bases not matched to a gene. The CDR3 spells CATSRERTGGLQEQFF. The CDR3 DNA follows: TGTGCCACCAGCAGAGAAAGGACAGGGGGCCTTCAGGAGCAGTTCTTC. Combining the CDR3 with reference TRBV15 and TRBJ2-1 gives the whole variable domain DAMVIQNPRYQVTQFGKPVTLSCSQTLNHNVMYWYQQKSSQAPKLLFHYYDKDFNNEADTPDNFQSRRPNTSFCFLDIRSPGLGDTAMYLCATSRERTGGLQEQFFGPGTRLTVL.